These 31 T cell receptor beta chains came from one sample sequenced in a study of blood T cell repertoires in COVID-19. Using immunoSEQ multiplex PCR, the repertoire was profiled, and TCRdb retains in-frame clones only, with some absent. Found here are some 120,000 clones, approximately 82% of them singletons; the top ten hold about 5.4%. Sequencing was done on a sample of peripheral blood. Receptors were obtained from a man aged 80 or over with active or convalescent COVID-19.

CDR3 sequence: CASSLGLPLAGVDYNEQFF. CDR3 DNA: TGTGCCAGCAGCTTAGGCCTACCTTTAGCGGGGGTTGACTACAATGAGCAGTTCTTC. The genes are TRBV7-2 and TRBJ2-1; 9 bases map to TRBD2. J gave up 3 bases and V 1 base, and 13 bases lay outside the gene matches. The CDR3 spans 19 residues. CDR1 SGHTA and CDR2 FQGNSA come from the germline V gene.

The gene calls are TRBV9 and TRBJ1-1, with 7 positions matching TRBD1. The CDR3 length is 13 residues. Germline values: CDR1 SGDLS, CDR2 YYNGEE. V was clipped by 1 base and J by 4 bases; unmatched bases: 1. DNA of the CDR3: TGTGCCAGCAGCGTAAGGACAGGCACTGAAGCTTTCTTT. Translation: CASSVRTGTEAFF.

In DNA form, the CDR3 reads TGCGCCAGCAGCACGCCGGGACAGGGTAGGCGCGAGCAGTACTTC. Its protein product is CASSTPGQGRREQYF. The chain links TRBV5-1 to TRBJ2-7; 9 bases line up with TRBD1. Germline assignment: CDR1 SGHRS and CDR2 YFSETQ. CDR3 length equals 15 residues. V was clipped by 4 bases and J by 6 bases; unmatched bases: 11.

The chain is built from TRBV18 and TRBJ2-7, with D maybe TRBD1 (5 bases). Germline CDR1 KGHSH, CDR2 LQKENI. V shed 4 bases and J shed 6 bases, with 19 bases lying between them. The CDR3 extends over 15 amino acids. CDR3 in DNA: TGTGCCAGCTCACTCGACAGCAACCTCCGTGGCGAGCAGTACTTC. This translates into CASSLDSNLRGEQYF. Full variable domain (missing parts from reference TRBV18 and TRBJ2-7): NAGVMQNPRHLVRRRGQEARLRCSPMKGHSHVYWYRQLPEEGLKFMVYLQKENIIDESGMPKERFSAEFPKEGPSILRIQQVVRGDSAAYFCASSLDSNLRGEQYFGPGTRLTVT.

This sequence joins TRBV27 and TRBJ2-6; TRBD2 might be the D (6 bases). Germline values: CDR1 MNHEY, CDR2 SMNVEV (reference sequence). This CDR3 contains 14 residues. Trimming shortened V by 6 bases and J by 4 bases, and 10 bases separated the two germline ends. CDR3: CASRRGSGANVLTF. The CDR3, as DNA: TGTGCCAGCAGGCGGGGCTCCGGGGCCAACGTCCTGACTTTC. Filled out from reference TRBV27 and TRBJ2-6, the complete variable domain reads EAQVTQNPRYLITVTGKKLTVTCSQNMNHEYMSWYRQDPGLGLRQIYYSMNVEVTDKGDVPEGYKVSRKEKRNFPLILESPSPNQTSLYFCASRRGSGANVLTFGAGSRLTVL.

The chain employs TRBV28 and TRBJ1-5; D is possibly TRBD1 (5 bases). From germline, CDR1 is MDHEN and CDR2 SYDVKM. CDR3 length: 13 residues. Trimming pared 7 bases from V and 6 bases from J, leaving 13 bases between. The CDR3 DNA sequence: TGTGCCAGCACCATGGGGCACGTTCAGCCCCAGCATTTT. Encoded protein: CASTMGHVQPQHF.

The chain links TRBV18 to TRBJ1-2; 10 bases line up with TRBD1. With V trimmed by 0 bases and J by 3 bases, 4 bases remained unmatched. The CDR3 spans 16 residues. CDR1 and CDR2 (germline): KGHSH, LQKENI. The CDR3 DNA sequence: TGTGCCAGCTCACCACCGGGACAGGGGTTTTACTATGGCTACACCTTC. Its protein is CASSPPGQGFYYGYTF.

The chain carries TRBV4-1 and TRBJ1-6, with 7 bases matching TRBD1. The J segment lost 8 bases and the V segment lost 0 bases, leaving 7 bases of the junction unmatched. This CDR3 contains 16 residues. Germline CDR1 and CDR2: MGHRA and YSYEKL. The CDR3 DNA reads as TGCGCCAGCAGCCAAGAGGGAACAGGGGCCCATTCACCCCTCCACTTT. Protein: CASSQEGTGAHSPLHF.

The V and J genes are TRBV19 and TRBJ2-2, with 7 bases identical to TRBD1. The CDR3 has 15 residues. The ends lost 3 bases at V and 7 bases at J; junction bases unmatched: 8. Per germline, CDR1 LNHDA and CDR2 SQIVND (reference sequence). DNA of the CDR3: TGTGCCAGTAGTATTCAGGGGACAGTTCACGGGGAGCTGTTTTTT. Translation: CASSIQGTVHGELFF.

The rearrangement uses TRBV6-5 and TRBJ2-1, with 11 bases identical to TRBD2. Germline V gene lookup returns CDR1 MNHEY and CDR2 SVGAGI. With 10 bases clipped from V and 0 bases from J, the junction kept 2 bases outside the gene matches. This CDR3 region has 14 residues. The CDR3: CAILAGGSYNEQFF. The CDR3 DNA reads TGTGCCATCCTAGCGGGGGGCTCCTACAATGAGCAGTTCTTC.

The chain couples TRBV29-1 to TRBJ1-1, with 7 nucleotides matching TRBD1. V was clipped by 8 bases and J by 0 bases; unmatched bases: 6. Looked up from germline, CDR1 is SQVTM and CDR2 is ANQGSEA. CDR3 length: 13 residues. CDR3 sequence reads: CSSTGVLNTEAFF. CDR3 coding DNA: TGCAGCTCCACAGGGGTGCTGAACACTGAAGCTTTCTTT. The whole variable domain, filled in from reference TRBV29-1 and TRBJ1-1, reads SAVISQKPSRDICQRGTSLTIQCQVDSQVTMMFWYRQQPGQSLTLIATANQGSEATYESGFVIDKFPISRPNLTFSTLTVSNMSPEDSSIYLCSSTGVLNTEAFFGQGTRLTVV.

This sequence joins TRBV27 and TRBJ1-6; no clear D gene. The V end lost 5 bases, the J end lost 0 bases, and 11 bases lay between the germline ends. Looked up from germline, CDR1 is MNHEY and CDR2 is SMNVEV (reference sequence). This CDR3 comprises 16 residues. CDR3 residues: CASSPYSVSYNSPLHF. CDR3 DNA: TGTGCCAGCAGTCCCTACAGTGTCTCCTATAATTCACCCCTCCACTTT.

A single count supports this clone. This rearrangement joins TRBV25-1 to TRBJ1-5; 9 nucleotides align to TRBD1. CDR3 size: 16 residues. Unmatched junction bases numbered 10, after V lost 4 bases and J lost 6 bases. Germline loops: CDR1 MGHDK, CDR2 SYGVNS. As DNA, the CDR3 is TGTGCCAGCAGTGGGGGGGCCGGGACAGGGTTTCAGCCCCAGCATTTT. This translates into CASSGGAGTGFQPQHF.

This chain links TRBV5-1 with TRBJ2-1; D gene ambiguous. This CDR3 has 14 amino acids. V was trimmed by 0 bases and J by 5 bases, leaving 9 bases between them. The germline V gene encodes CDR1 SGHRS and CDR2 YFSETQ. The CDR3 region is CASSLGTVDNEQFF. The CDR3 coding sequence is TGCGCCAGCAGCTTGGGCACTGTCGACAATGAGCAGTTCTTC.

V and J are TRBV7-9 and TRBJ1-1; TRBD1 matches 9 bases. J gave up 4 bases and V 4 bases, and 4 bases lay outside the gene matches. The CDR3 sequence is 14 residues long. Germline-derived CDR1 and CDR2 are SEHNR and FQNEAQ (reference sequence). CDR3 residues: CASSSETGGTEAFF. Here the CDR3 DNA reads TGTGCCAGCAGCTCGGAGACAGGGGGCACTGAAGCTTTCTTT.

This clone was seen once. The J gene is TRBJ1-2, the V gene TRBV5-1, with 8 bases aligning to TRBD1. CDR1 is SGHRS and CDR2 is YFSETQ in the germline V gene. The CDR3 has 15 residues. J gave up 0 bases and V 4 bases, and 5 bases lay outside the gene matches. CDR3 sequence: CASSLGQGTNYGYTF. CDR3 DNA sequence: TGCGCCAGCAGCCTAGGACAGGGCACTAACTATGGCTACACCTTC.

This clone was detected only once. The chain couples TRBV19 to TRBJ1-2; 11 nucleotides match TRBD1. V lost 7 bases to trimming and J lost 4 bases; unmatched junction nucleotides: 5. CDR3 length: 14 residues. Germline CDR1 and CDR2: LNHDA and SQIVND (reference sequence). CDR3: CASNLGQGAYGYTF. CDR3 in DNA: TGTGCCAGTAACCTAGGACAGGGGGCCTATGGCTACACCTTC.

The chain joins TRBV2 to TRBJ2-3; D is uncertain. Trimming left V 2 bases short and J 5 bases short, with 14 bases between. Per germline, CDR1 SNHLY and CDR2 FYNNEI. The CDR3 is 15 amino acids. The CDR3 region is CASSENPVRGDTQYF. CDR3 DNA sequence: TGTGCCAGCAGTGAAAATCCGGTACGAGGAGATACGCAGTATTTT.

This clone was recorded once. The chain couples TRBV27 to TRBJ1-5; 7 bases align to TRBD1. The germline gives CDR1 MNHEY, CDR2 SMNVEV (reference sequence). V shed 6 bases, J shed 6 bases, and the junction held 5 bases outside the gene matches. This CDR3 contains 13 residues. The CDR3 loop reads CASSDRVGQPQHF. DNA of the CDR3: TGTGCCAGCAGCGACAGGGTCGGTCAGCCCCAGCATTTT.

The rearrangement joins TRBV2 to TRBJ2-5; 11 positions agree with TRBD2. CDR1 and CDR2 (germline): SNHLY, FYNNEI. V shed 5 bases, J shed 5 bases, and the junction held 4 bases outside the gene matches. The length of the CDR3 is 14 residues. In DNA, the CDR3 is TGTGCCAGCAGTCTACTAGCGGGGGCTGAGACCCAGTACTTC. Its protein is CASSLLAGAETQYF. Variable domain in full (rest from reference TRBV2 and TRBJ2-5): EPEVTQTPSHQVTQMGQEVILRCVPISNHLYFYWYRQILGQKVEFLVSFYNNEISEKSEIFDDQFSVERPDGSNFTLKIRSTKLEDSAMYFCASSLLAGAETQYFGPGTRLLVL.

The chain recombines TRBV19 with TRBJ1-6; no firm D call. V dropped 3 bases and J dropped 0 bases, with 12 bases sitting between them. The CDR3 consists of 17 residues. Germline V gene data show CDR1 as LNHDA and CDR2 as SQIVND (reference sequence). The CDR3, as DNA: TGTGCCAGTAGTATTGTGGCCCATGGCTCCTATAATTCACCCCTCCACTTT. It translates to CASSIVAHGSYNSPLHF.

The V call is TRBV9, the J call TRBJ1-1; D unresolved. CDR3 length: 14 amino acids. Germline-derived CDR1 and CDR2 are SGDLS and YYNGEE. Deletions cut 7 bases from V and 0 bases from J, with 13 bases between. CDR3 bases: TGTGCCAGCGGAGGAGGGAACTTGAACACTGAAGCTTTCTTT. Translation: CASGGGNLNTEAFF.

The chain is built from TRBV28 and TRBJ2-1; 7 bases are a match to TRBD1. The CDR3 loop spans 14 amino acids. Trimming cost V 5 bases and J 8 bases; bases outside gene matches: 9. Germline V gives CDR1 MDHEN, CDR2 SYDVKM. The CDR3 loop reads CASSTGTARYEQFF. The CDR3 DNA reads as TGTGCCAGCAGTACCGGGACAGCCCGATATGAGCAGTTCTTC.

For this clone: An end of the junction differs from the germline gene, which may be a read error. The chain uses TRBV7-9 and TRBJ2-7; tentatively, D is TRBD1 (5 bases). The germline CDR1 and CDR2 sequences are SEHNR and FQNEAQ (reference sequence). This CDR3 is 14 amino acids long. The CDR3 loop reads CASSVAPGIHEQYF. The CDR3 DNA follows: TGTGCCAGCAGCGTAGCCCCAGGGATCCACGAGCAGTACTTC.

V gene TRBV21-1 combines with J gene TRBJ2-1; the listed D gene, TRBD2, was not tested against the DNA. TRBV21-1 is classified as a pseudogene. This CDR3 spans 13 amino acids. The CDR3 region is CASSKTRYNEQFF. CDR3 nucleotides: TGTGCCAGCAGCAAAACGCGGTACAATGAGCAGTTCTTC.

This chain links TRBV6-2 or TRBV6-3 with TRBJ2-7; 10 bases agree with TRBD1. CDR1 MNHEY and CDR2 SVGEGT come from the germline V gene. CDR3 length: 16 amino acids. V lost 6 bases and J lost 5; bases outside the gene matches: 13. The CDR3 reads CASSPGQGVGFDEQYF. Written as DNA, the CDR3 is TGTGCCAGCAGCCCTGGACAGGGGGTAGGATTTGACGAGCAGTACTTC.

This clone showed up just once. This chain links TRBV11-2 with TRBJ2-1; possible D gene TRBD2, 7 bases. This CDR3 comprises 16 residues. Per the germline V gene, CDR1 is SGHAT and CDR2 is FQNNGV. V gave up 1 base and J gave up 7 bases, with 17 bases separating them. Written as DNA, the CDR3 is TGTGCCAGCAGCTTAGGATTGGCGGGGGCCCTGAATGAGCAGTTCTTC. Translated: CASSLGLAGALNEQFF.

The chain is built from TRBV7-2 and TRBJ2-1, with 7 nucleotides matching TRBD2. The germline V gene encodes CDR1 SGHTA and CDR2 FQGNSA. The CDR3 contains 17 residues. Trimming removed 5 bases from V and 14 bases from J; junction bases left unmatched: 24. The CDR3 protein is CASSPRGGGPASTGKFF. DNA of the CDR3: TGTGCCAGCAGCCCCCGGGGCGGGGGTCCAGCATCTACTGGGAAGTTCTTC. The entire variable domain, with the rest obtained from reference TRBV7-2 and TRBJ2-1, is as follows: GAGVSQSPSNKVTEKGKDVELRCDPISGHTALYWYRQSLGQGLEFLIYFQGNSAPDKSGLPSDRFSAERTGGSVSTLTIQRTQQEDSAVYLCASSPRGGGPASTGKFFGPGTRLTVL.

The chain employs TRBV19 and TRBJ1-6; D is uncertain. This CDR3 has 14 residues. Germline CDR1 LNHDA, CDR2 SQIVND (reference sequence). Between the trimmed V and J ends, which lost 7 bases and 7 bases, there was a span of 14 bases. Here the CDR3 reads CASTHWAVNSPLHF. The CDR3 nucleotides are TGTGCCAGTACCCACTGGGCAGTAAATTCACCCCTCCACTTT.

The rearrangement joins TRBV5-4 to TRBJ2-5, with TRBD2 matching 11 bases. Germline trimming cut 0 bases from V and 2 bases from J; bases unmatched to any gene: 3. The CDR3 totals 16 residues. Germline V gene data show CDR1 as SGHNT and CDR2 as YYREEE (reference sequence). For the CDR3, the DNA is TGTGCCAGCAGCTTGGGTGCTAGCGGGGGGCAAGAGACCCAGTACTTC. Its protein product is CASSLGASGGQETQYF.

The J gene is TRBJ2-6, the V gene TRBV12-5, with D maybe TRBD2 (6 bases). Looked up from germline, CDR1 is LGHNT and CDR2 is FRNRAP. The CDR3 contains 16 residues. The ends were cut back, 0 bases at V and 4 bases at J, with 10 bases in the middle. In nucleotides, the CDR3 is TGTGCTAGTGGTTTGGTACTCGGGGGAGGGGCCAACGTCCTGACTTTC. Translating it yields CASGLVLGGGANVLTF.